A selection of T cell receptor beta chains follows, all from one sample in a study of blood T cell repertoires in COVID-19. This table comes from immunoSEQ multiplex PCR, and its TCRdb copy is limited to in-frame clones, with some not included. The sample shows about 120,000 clones, about 89% of them seen only once. Sequencing used peripheral blood. Receptors originate from a man aged 55 to 70 with COVID-19, enrolled during active disease. The CDR3 runs from the conserved cysteine through the conserved F or W. A D gene is named only where the DNA matches it firmly. Rows give clone size only sometimes, using once, few, many, or a class for an expanded clone.

abundance,j_gene,v_gene,d_gene,CDR3aa,CDR3nt
.,TRBJ2-7,TRBV3-1/TRBV3-2,.,CASSLYSSYEQYF,TGTGCCAGCAGCCTATACAGTTCCTACGAGCAGTACTTC
.,TRBJ2-3,TRBV5-1,TRBD1,CASSNGQATDTQYF,TGCGCCAGCAGCAATGGACAGGCCACAGATACGCAGTATTTT
.,TRBJ2-7,TRBV5-6,TRBD1,CASSFLGTAYEQYF,TGTGCCAGCAGCTTCCTCGGGACAGCCTACGAGCAGTACTTC
.,TRBJ2-7,TRBV29-1,.,CSVIPPDRYEQYF,TGCAGCGTTATCCCCCCAGACAGATACGAGCAGTACTTC
.,TRBJ1-1,TRBV19,TRBD1,CASSGDSGPEAFF,TGTGCCAGTAGTGGGGACAGCGGCCCTGAAGCTTTCTTT
.,TRBJ2-1,TRBV7-2,TRBD2,CASSDYPSGGADEQFF,TGTGCCAGCAGCGACTATCCTAGCGGGGGGGCGGATGAGCAGTTCTTC
.,TRBJ1-4,TRBV19,.,CASSKDAGEKLFF,TGTGCCAGTAGTAAGGATGCGGGTGAAAAACTGTTTTTT
few,TRBJ2-5,TRBV4-3,.,CASSQDRAAGQETQYF,TGCGCCAGCAGCCAAGATCGGGCGGCGGGTCAAGAGACCCAGTACTTC
.,TRBJ1-2,TRBV7-3,.,CASSFNRANGYTF,TGTGCCAGCAGCTTTAACAGGGCGAATGGCTACACCTTC
.,TRBJ1-1,TRBV6-2/TRBV6-3,TRBD1,CASSFGTATEAFF,TGTGCCAGCAGCTTTGGGACAGCAACTGAAGCTTTCTTT
.,TRBJ1-2,TRBV6-4,.,CASSSRTDSPGGYTF,TGTGCCAGCAGTTCTAGGACAGACTCCCCGGGTGGCTACACCTTC